This TCR beta chain was profiled in a study of response to subunit inactivated influenza vaccine. General observations from the study: Only a handful of new T cells, the authors suggested, are recruited with each seasonal influenza vaccination.

TCRdb reprocessed the RT-PCR reads via MiXCR and lists one record per CDR3 protein. The profile shows about 540,000 distinct CDR3 sequences, about 15% of them singletons. For this clonotype: Antigen unknown.

Germline V gives CDR1 SQVTM, CDR2 ANQGSEA. Deletions cut 8 bases from V and 6 bases from J, with 14 bases between. The CDR3 has 11 residues. The J gene is TRBJ2-7, the V gene TRBV29-1; TRBD1 is a possible D gene (6 bases). The sequencing here drew on PBMCs from blood, taken roughly 12 days after vaccination. The source of this sequence is a man in his forties or fifties who received an inactivated influenza vaccine. The CDR3 nucleotides are TGCAGCTTCCGCAGGGGCGGCGAGCAGTACTTC. Its translation: CSFRRGGEQYF.